This T cell receptor (beta chain) appears in the sequencing data of a study of blood T cell repertoires in COVID-19. Looking at the study overall: COVID-19 samples, acute and convalescent, were from the United States, Italy and Spain. PBMCs, B-cell-depleted T cells, or T cells provided the cDNA or gDNA that made up the material.

CDR1 is LNHNV, CDR2 YYDKDF, per germline (reference sequence). Deletions cut 3 bases from V and 3 bases from J, with 14 bases between. The CDR3 length is 15 residues. Sequenced by immunoSEQ multiplex PCR; TCRdb stores in-frame clones only, minus some. Altogether tens of thousands of clones are present, 82% being singletons, with the ten largest covering roughly 13%. Sequencing was carried out using peripheral blood. The chain joins TRBV15 to TRBJ1-1; the D gene is possibly TRBD1 (6 bases). The sequence derives from a woman at least 80 years old with acute or convalescent COVID-19. Here the CDR3 reads CATSRGSAGDTEAFF. For the CDR3, the DNA is TGTGCCACCAGCAGGGGGTCGGCAGGGGACACTGAAGCTTTCTTT.